Listed below are T cell receptor beta chains from one sample, sequenced in a study of T-cell memory formation after mild COVID-19. TCRdb analysed the 5' RACE reads with MiXCR anew, one entry per CDR3 protein. The sample has about 260,000 distinct CDR3 sequences, 16% seen once. Input material: PBMCs or a T cell subset sorted from them (not recorded which). The receptors originated from a man between 18 and 29 years old who had mild COVID-19 (a few samples of this study predate the infection). Cell type and time point are not known. CDR3s include the opening cysteine and the closing phenylalanine or tryptophan. Fields, in order: clone size, D gene, V gene, J gene, CDR3 protein, CDR3 DNA. The D gene is left open where the match is weak. Some rows have no size entry. The others give once, few or many, or a class for an expanded clone.

clone size: .; D gene: .; V gene: TRBV16; J gene: TRBJ1-2; CDR3 protein: CASSQSRYGYTF; CDR3 DNA: TGTGCCAGCAGCCAATCCAGGTATGGCTACACCTTC
clone size: .; D gene: TRBD1; V gene: TRBV20-1; J gene: TRBJ2-7; CDR3 protein: CSASTGTVSYEQYF; CDR3 DNA: TGCAGTGCTAGCACTGGGACAGTCTCCTACGAGCAGTACTTC
clone size: few; D gene: TRBD1; V gene: TRBV25-1; J gene: TRBJ2-7; CDR3 protein: CASSEGQGSTSEQYF; CDR3 DNA: TGTGCCAGCAGTGAAGGACAGGGGTCGACGAGCGAGCAGTACTTC
clone size: .; D gene: TRBD2; V gene: TRBV20-1; J gene: TRBJ2-7; CDR3 protein: CSARTSGTPYEQYF; CDR3 DNA: TGCAGTGCTAGGACTAGCGGGACACCCTACGAGCAGTACTTC
clone size: .; D gene: .; V gene: TRBV19; J gene: TRBJ1-1; CDR3 protein: CASSLSAGPAFF; CDR3 DNA: TGTGCCAGTAGCCTAAGCGCAGGCCCAGCTTTCTTT
clone size: .; D gene: .; V gene: TRBV29-1; J gene: TRBJ1-1; CDR3 protein: CSVEIMAGDTEAFF; CDR3 DNA: TGCAGCGTTGAGATAATGGCAGGGGACACTGAAGCTTTCTTT
clone size: .; D gene: .; V gene: TRBV12-3/TRBV12-4; J gene: TRBJ1-1; CDR3 protein: CASSLDDMNTEAFF; CDR3 DNA: TGTGCCAGCAGTTTGGACGACATGAACACTGAAGCTTTCTTT
clone size: few; D gene: TRBD1; V gene: TRBV29-1; J gene: TRBJ2-7; CDR3 protein: CSFYGQGAYEQYF; CDR3 DNA: TGCAGCTTCTACGGGCAGGGGGCCTACGAGCAGTACTTC
clone size: few; D gene: TRBD1; V gene: TRBV25-1; J gene: TRBJ1-4; CDR3 protein: CASSEQDRGKLFF; CDR3 DNA: TGTGCCAGCAGTGAACAGGACAGGGGAAAACTGTTTTTT
clone size: few; D gene: .; V gene: TRBV5-1; J gene: TRBJ1-5; CDR3 protein: CASSLGPGQGNNQPQHF; CDR3 DNA: TGCGCCAGCAGCTTGGGACCCGGGCAGGGGAACAATCAGCCCCAGCATTTT
clone size: few; D gene: .; V gene: TRBV29-1; J gene: TRBJ2-5; CDR3 protein: CSVIQGVETQYF; CDR3 DNA: TGCAGCGTCATACAGGGCGTAGAGACCCAGTACTTC
clone size: few; D gene: TRBD1; V gene: TRBV4-3; J gene: TRBJ2-4; CDR3 protein: CASSQEHGQGGISIQYF; CDR3 DNA: TGCGCCAGCAGCCAAGAGCACGGACAGGGGGGAATTTCTATTCAGTACTTC
clone size: once; D gene: TRBD1; V gene: TRBV29-1; J gene: TRBJ2-7; CDR3 protein: CSVARQGRYEQYF; CDR3 DNA: TGCAGCGTCGCACGACAGGGCAGGTACGAGCAGTACTTC
clone size: few; D gene: .; V gene: TRBV18; J gene: TRBJ2-3; CDR3 protein: CASSPVPDTQYF; CDR3 DNA: TGTGCCAGCTCACCAGTCCCAGATACGCAGTATTTT
clone size: few; D gene: .; V gene: TRBV20-1; J gene: TRBJ1-3; CDR3 protein: CSARIWAPVGTIYF; CDR3 DNA: TGCAGTGCTAGAATCTGGGCTCCTGTAGGCACCATATATTTT
clone size: few; D gene: .; V gene: TRBV7-3; J gene: TRBJ1-6; CDR3 protein: CASSPSPLHF; CDR3 DNA: TGTGCCAGCAGCCCCTCCCCCCTCCACTTT
clone size: .; D gene: .; V gene: TRBV11-2; J gene: TRBJ2-5; CDR3 protein: CASSFRDPTQTQYF; CDR3 DNA: TGTGCCAGCAGCTTCCGGGACCCAACCCAGACCCAGTACTTC
clone size: many; D gene: .; V gene: TRBV12-3/TRBV12-4; J gene: TRBJ1-1; CDR3 protein: CASSGQLNTEAFF; CDR3 DNA: TGTGCCAGCAGCGGACAGTTGAACACTGAAGCTTTCTTT
clone size: few; D gene: TRBD1; V gene: TRBV3-1; J gene: TRBJ1-2; CDR3 protein: CASTSSSGGANNYGYTF; CDR3 DNA: TGTGCCAGTACCAGTAGTTCAGGGGGCGCAAATAACTATGGCTACACCTTC
clone size: .; D gene: TRBD2; V gene: TRBV3-1; J gene: TRBJ2-1; CDR3 protein: CASSEGLAGREQFF; CDR3 DNA: TGTGCCAGCAGCGAGGGACTAGCGGGGCGTGAGCAGTTCTTC
clone size: .; D gene: .; V gene: TRBV4-2; J gene: TRBJ2-2; CDR3 protein: CASSQEPGNTGELFF; CDR3 DNA: TGTGCCAGCAGCCAAGAGCCAGGGAACACCGGGGAGCTGTTTTTT
clone size: few; D gene: .; V gene: TRBV18; J gene: TRBJ1-1; CDR3 protein: CASSPPKGYGGSTEAFF; CDR3 DNA: TGTGCCAGCTCACCACCCAAAGGCTATGGCGGGAGCACTGAAGCTTTCTTT
clone size: .; D gene: TRBD1; V gene: TRBV12-3/TRBV12-4; J gene: TRBJ1-1; CDR3 protein: CASSPRFGQGRIMNTEAFF; CDR3 DNA: TGTGCCAGCAGCCCACGGTTTGGACAGGGGCGAATAATGAACACTGAAGCTTTCTTT